This note documents a single T cell receptor beta chain sequence. Data came from immunoSEQ multiplex PCR; TCRdb stores just in-frame clones and leaves some out. The profile shows approximately 25,000 clones, roughly 86% of them singletons. Trimming stripped 3 bases from V and 3 bases from J, with 5 bases between. CDR3 length: 13 amino acids. Germline CDR1 is MNHNS and CDR2 is SASEGT. This specimen belongs to a study of T cell changes during pregnancy in multiple sclerosis. The sequence came from a female donor with multiple sclerosis, enrolled in a pregnancy study. This specimen was CD8+ T cells from peripheral blood mononuclear cells, taken in the second trimester of pregnancy. The V and J genes are TRBV6-1 and TRBJ2-2; D may be TRBD1 (5 bases). The CDR3 DNA sequence: TGTGCCAGCAGTGACAGGGACACCGGGGAGCTGTTTTTT. It encodes CASSDRDTGELFF.